These 32 T cell receptor beta chains came from one sample sequenced in a study of regulatory T cells in long-lasting Graves disease. According to the study, TCR beta libraries were built with iRepertoire HTBI primers and CDR3-region Arm-PCR. From the multiplex PCR reads, TCRdb called clonotypes with MiXCR, one entry per CDR3 protein. The sample records about 500,000 distinct CDR3 sequences, 15% to 20% being singletons. Noted time point: newly diagnosed GD, antithyroid drugs for less than 3 months. RNA from PBMCs was the source of the TCR library. These data were likewise used in another study, on T cells in Graves' hyperthyroidism and ophthalmopathy.

The sample was peripheral blood mononuclear cells (PBMCs), taken at new diagnosis, from a patient treated with antithyroid drugs. The source is a man aged 40-49 years with Graves disease.

This clonotype was observed many times. The chain uses TRBV20-1 and TRBJ2-7; D uncertain. V was cut by 1 base and J by 3 bases, with 13 bases left in between. Germline V gives CDR1 DFQATT, CDR2 SNEGSKA (reference sequence). CDR3 length: 14 residues. CDR3 amino acids: CSARVPLRNYEQYF. The CDR3 nucleotides are TGCAGTGCTAGAGTGCCTCTGCGGAACTACGAGCAGTACTTC.

In its sample, this clonotype was seen many times. DNA of the CDR3: TGTGCTAGTGGTTTGGTAGTCGGGAGGGCCTACCCAGAGCAGTACTTC. Translated, it gives CASGLVVGRAYPEQYF. The chain joins TRBV12-5 to TRBJ2-7, with TRBD2 identical over 8 bases. Germline V CDR1 and CDR2: LGHNT, FRNRAP. J was trimmed by 7 bases and V by 0 bases; bases with no gene match: 11. The CDR3 spans 16 residues.

This clonotype was seen a few times. The rearrangement joins TRBV12-3 or TRBV12-4 to TRBJ1-4; no reliable D call. The CDR3 covers 14 residues. V was pared by 10 bases and J by 8 bases, with 20 bases between. CDR3 in DNA: TGTGCCACCCTCGCTCTGAGTTCGGGGGAAAAACTGTTTTTT. Its translation: CATLALSSGEKLFF.

The J gene is TRBJ1-5, the V gene TRBV19; D not resolved. The CDR3 is 13 residues long. V was pared by 3 bases and J by 7 bases, with 10 bases between. Per the germline V gene, CDR1 is LNHDA and CDR2 is SQIVND (reference sequence). CDR3 coding DNA: TGTGCCAGTAGTATCGCGGGTGGGCAGCCCCAGCATTTT. Translated: CASSIAGGQPQHF.

About this clonotype itself: A much larger clone sits a single nucleotide away, making a read error possible. This chain joins TRBV7-8 and TRBJ2-7, with D perhaps TRBD1 or TRBD2 (5 bases each). Trimming removed 7 bases from V and 7 bases from J, with 20 bases in between. Germline values: CDR1 SGHVS, CDR2 FQNEAQ. This CDR3 is 14 amino acids long. The CDR3 DNA follows: TGTGCCAGCACCTACGGGGCTCGGTCAGCAGAGCAGTACTTC. The encoded protein is CASTYGARSAEQYF.

This chain connects TRBV6-2 or TRBV6-3 to TRBJ1-5, with 7 bases fitting TRBD1. J lost 7 bases, V lost 4 bases, and 10 bases had no gene match. In germline, CDR1 is MNHEY, CDR2 SVGEGT. The CDR3 covers 15 residues. The CDR3 protein is CASSSYRGGGQPQHF. In nucleotides, the CDR3 is TGTGCCAGCAGTTCTTACAGGGGTGGGGGGCAGCCCCAGCATTTT.

This clonotype showed up many times. The chain has TRBV15 and TRBJ2-1; D is tentatively TRBD1 or TRBD2 (7 bases each). CDR3 length: 14 residues. V was trimmed by 8 bases and J by 8 bases, leaving 19 bases between them. The germline V gene encodes CDR1 LNHNV and CDR2 YYDKDF (reference sequence). The CDR3 nucleotides read TGTGCCACCGGTAAAGCGGGACAGTTCGATGAGCAGTTCTTC. Its protein is CATGKAGQFDEQFF.

In this sample, this clonotype turned up a few times. The junction differs from germline at one of its ends, possibly a read error. This sequence joins TRBV3-1 and TRBJ2-2; D uncertain. Per the germline V gene, CDR1 is LGHDT and CDR2 is YNNKEL (reference sequence). This CDR3 is 12 amino acids long. This chain's CDR3 is CDSSQGFGELFF. CDR3 coding DNA: TGTGACAGCAGCCAAGGATTCGGGGAGCTGTTTTTT.

This clonotype was seen a few times. The V and J genes are TRBV20-1 and TRBJ2-5, with 16 nucleotides matching TRBD2. The V gene end was trimmed by 3 bases and the J gene end by 4 bases; junction bases not matched to a gene: 11. The CDR3 spans 18 residues. Germline CDR1 is DFQATT and CDR2 is SNEGSKA (reference sequence). The CDR3 protein is CSASIKGTSGRAGETQYF. CDR3 coding DNA: TGCAGTGCTAGTATAAAAGGGACTAGCGGGAGGGCAGGAGAGACCCAGTACTTC.

The table lists this clonotype with many counts. The chain carries TRBV9 and TRBJ2-2; no firm D call. This CDR3 is built from 15 residues. The germline CDR1 and CDR2 sequences are SGDLS and YYNGEE. V lost 0 bases and J lost 1, with 7 bases in between. In DNA form, the CDR3 reads TGTGCCAGCAGCGTAGTTGGGGTGAACACCGGGGAGCTGTTTTTT. This encodes CASSVVGVNTGELFF. The full variable domain, with the rest looked up from reference TRBV9 and TRBJ2-2, is DSGVTQTPKHLITATGQRVTLRCSPRSGDLSVYWYQQSLDQGLQFLIQYYNGEERAKGNILERFSAQQFPDLHSELNLSSLELGDSALYFCASSVVGVNTGELFFGEGSRLTVL.

This clonotype was observed a few times. The chain links TRBV30 to TRBJ1-6; no reliable D call. The CDR3 sequence is 14 residues long. The germline CDR1 and CDR2 sequences are GTSNPN and SVGIG (reference sequence). V dropped 4 bases and J dropped 4 bases, with 11 bases sitting between them. In nucleotides, the CDR3 is TGTGCCTGGACTGGTGTACGGTATAATTCACCCCTCCACTTT. Translating gives CAWTGVRYNSPLHF.

This clonotype was recorded many times. The J gene is TRBJ2-7, the V gene TRBV2, with 7 bases identical to TRBD1. Germline lookup yields CDR1 SNHLY and CDR2 FYNNEI. The J segment lost 1 base and the V segment lost 8 bases, leaving 8 bases of the junction unmatched. The CDR3 length is 14 residues. The CDR3 nucleotides are TGTGCCAGCGAAGCCGGGACAGCTTCCTACGAGCAGTACTTC. Protein: CASEAGTASYEQYF.

This clonotype was picked up many times. This chain links TRBV5-5 with TRBJ1-5; 8 bases fit TRBD1. Germline CDR1 SGHKS, CDR2 YYEKEE (reference sequence). This CDR3 is built from 15 residues. V lost 5 bases and J lost 7; bases outside the gene matches: 11. The CDR3 is CASREGQAAGQPQHF. In DNA, the CDR3 is TGTGCCAGCAGGGAGGGACAGGCGGCGGGACAGCCCCAGCATTTT.

About this clonotype: Germline is not matched at one junction end, which may reflect a read error. The chain links TRBV20-1 to TRBJ2-1, with 8 positions matching TRBD2. Germline CDR1 and CDR2: DFQATT and SNEGSKA (reference sequence). This CDR3 has 12 residues. The CDR3 DNA is TGCAGTGTGGACGGGAGGGACAATGGGCAGTTCTTC. Its translation is CSVDGRDNGQFF.

This clonotype was recorded many times. The chain links TRBV28 to TRBJ1-5; maybe TRBD1 (5 bases). Germline V gives CDR1 MDHEN, CDR2 SYDVKM. V was trimmed by 6 bases and J by 6 bases, leaving 24 bases between them. The CDR3 is 17 amino acids. The CDR3 reads CASSSPQGGTISQPQHF. As DNA, the CDR3 is TGTGCCAGCAGCTCACCCCAGGGTGGTACTATAAGTCAGCCCCAGCATTTT.

This clonotype was observed at least ten times. The chain carries TRBV6-5 and TRBJ2-1; the match to TRBD2 covers 7 bases. Trimming cost V 2 bases and J 4 bases; bases outside gene matches: 5. CDR1 MNHEY and CDR2 SVGAGI come from the germline V gene. The CDR3 is made up of 15 amino acids. CDR3 residues: CASSYRPSGYNEQFF. The CDR3 bases are TGTGCCAGCAGTTACAGGCCTAGCGGATACAATGAGCAGTTCTTC.

This chain joins TRBV9 and TRBJ2-4; 9 bases align to TRBD1. V lost 3 bases, J lost 8 bases, and 9 bases stayed unmatched. The CDR3 is 15 residues long. Germline CDR1 is SGDLS and CDR2 is YYNGEE. The CDR3 region is CASSGGTGQGYIQYF. The CDR3 DNA is TGTGCCAGCAGCGGGGGTACGGGACAGGGTTACATTCAGTACTTC.

The chain's CDR3 is CASVGAGTGELFF. In nucleotides, the CDR3 is TGTGCCAGCGTAGGGGCAGGCACCGGGGAGCTGTTTTTT. This chain uses TRBV12-3 or TRBV12-4 with TRBJ2-2; possible D gene TRBD1, 5 bases. The V end lost 8 bases, the J end lost 4 bases, and 11 bases lay between the germline ends. The CDR3 runs 13 residues.

This clonotype appeared many times. The gene calls are TRBV4-1 and TRBJ1-1; D might be TRBD1 (5 bases). Germline-derived CDR1 and CDR2 are MGHRA and YSYEKL. With 0 bases removed from V and 4 bases from J, the gap between germline ends came to 15 bases. The length of the CDR3 is 16 residues. The CDR3 loop is CASSQEPGRVGTEAFF. The CDR3 region has the DNA TGCGCCAGCAGCCAAGAGCCGGGCAGGGTGGGCACTGAAGCTTTCTTT.

This clonotype was counted many times. The CDR3 spells CASSLGGRDTEAFF. CDR3 in DNA: TGCGCCAGCAGCTTGGGGGGACGGGACACTGAAGCTTTCTTT. The chain carries TRBV5-1 and TRBJ1-1; TRBD1 is a possible D gene (5 bases). The CDR3 extends over 14 amino acids. Trimming took off 0 bases at V and 3 bases at J, with 9 bases between the two ends. The germline V gene has CDR1 SGHRS and CDR2 YFSETQ.

This clonotype was detected many times. This chain links TRBV20-1 with TRBJ2-5; TRBD2 agrees at 10 bases. Germline lookup yields CDR1 DFQATT and CDR2 SNEGSKA (reference sequence). V was clipped by 3 bases and J by 3 bases; unmatched bases: 7. There are 15 residues in the CDR3. This CDR3 is CSASPLAGDKETQYF. CDR3 nucleotides: TGCAGTGCTAGTCCCCTAGCGGGAGATAAAGAGACCCAGTACTTC.

This chain uses TRBV10-3 with TRBJ2-1; tentatively, D is TRBD1 or TRBD2 (5 bases each). Germline CDR1 is ENHRY and CDR2 is SYGVKD. With 3 bases removed from V and 7 bases from J, the gap between germline ends came to 16 bases. The CDR3 covers 15 residues. For the CDR3, the DNA is TGTGCCATCAGTGATACCGGGACGGTTACAAATGAGCAGTTCTTC. This translates into CAISDTGTVTNEQFF.

This clonotype came up many times. V is TRBV11-2 and J is TRBJ2-1; 8 bases fit TRBD1. The CDR3 has 15 residues. The V gene end was trimmed by 1 base and the J gene end by 2 bases; junction bases not matched to a gene: 1. Per germline, CDR1 SGHAT and CDR2 FQNNGV. CDR3 region: CASSLGTGTYNEQFF. The CDR3 DNA follows: TGTGCCAGCAGCTTAGGGACAGGGACCTACAATGAGCAGTTCTTC.

The rearrangement joins TRBV11-2 to TRBJ2-3; TRBD2 agrees at 15 bases. Looked up from germline, CDR1 is SGHAT and CDR2 is FQNNGV. V lost 6 bases to trimming and J lost 7 bases; unmatched junction nucleotides: 5. The CDR3 has 15 amino acids. This CDR3 reads CASRLGLAGGYTQYF. CDR3 bases: TGTGCCAGCAGACTCGGACTAGCGGGAGGGTATACGCAGTATTTT.

In its sample, this clonotype was seen once. A read error may explain this, as a much larger clone is one base away. The chain recombines TRBV9 with TRBJ2-5; 7 nucleotides agree with TRBD2. The DNA end lines up better with TRBJ2-1; the J call may be wrong. The germline gives CDR1 SGDLS, CDR2 YYNGEE. This CDR3 is built from 15 residues. The CDR3 nucleotides are TGTGCCAGCCGCTACAGCGGGATCGCCTACAATGAGCAGTTCTTC. As protein: CASRYSGIAYNEQFF.

This clonotype was seen only a few times. V and J are TRBV7-9 and TRBJ2-7; perhaps TRBD2 as D (5 bases). Trimming pared 8 bases from V and 6 bases from J, leaving 20 bases between. Germline CDR1 is SEHNR and CDR2 is FQNEAQ (reference sequence). The length of the CDR3 is 14 residues. In nucleotides, the CDR3 is TGTGCCAGCGCTAGCTCCGGGCGGATATCCGAGCAGTACTTC. Protein: CASASSGRISEQYF.

The table lists this clonotype with many counts. The genes are TRBV11-2 and TRBJ2-7, with 9 bases lining up with TRBD2. V shed 5 bases, J shed 6 bases, and the junction held 14 bases outside the gene matches. The CDR3 has 16 amino acids. Germline CDR1 reads SGHAT; CDR2 reads FQNNGV. DNA for the CDR3: TGTGCCAGCAGCCACTTACCCGGCGGGGGGGGCTCCGAGCAGTACTTC. It yields the protein CASSHLPGGGGSEQYF.

On this clonotype itself: A read error may be the cause here, since a much bigger clone is one base away. The genes are TRBV11-2 and TRBJ2-1; no reliable D call. Trimming took off 1 base at V and 10 bases at J, with 20 bases between the two ends. In germline, CDR1 is SGHAT, CDR2 FQNNGV. This CDR3 is 16 amino acids long. The CDR3: CASSLGFGVIIREQFF. The CDR3 coding sequence is TGTGCCAGCAGCTTAGGTTTCGGAGTAATAATACGGGAGCAGTTCTTC.

This clonotype was detected only once. The chain uses TRBV20-1 and TRBJ1-1, with D hard to call. CDR3 length equals 14 residues. Germline V gene data show CDR1 as DFQATT and CDR2 as SNEGSKA (reference sequence). CDR3 region: CSLPRRLPNTEAFF. The CDR3, as DNA: TGCAGCCTCCCGCGTCGACTGCCGAACACTGAAGCTTTCTTT.

This clonotype was recorded once. The gene calls are TRBV2 and TRBJ2-1, with 16 nucleotides matching TRBD2. The CDR3 has 20 residues. Trimming removed 6 bases from V and 3 bases from J; junction bases left unmatched: 14. The germline V gene encodes CDR1 SNHLY and CDR2 FYNNEI. The CDR3 is CASRDRVGTSGRAYYNEQFF. CDR3 coding DNA: TGTGCCAGCAGGGACAGGGTGGGGACTAGCGGGAGGGCCTACTACAATGAGCAGTTCTTC.

The chain joins TRBV28 to TRBJ2-1; 11 nucleotides align to TRBD2. The trim removed 3 bases at V and 2 bases at J, leaving 3 bases unmatched. Germline CDR1 is MDHEN and CDR2 is SYDVKM. The CDR3 loop spans 16 amino acids. In DNA, the CDR3 is TGTGCCAGCAGTTTCCCACTAGCGGGAGCCTACAATGAGCAGTTCTTC. This codes for CASSFPLAGAYNEQFF.

The chain joins TRBV29-1 to TRBJ2-7; D is possibly TRBD2 (5 bases). Germline V gene lookup returns CDR1 SQVTM and CDR2 ANQGSEA. Between the trimmed V and J ends, which lost 5 bases and 2 bases, there was a span of 10 bases. This CDR3 is 12 amino acids long. CDR3 nucleotide sequence: TGCAGCGTTTCGGCGGGCGCCTACGAGCAGTACTTC. Encoded protein: CSVSAGAYEQYF.